This record looks at one T cell receptor (beta chain) sequence and its context. Its target is unknown. The entry originates in a study of blood T cells in healthy people across ages. Findings and limits, study-wide: Roughly linearly, TCR beta diversity per million T cells fell as age increased. Estimates of total diversity, which came from one million sequenced T cells, were considered to be underestimates.

Germline CDR1 SQVTM, CDR2 ANQGSEA. The CDR3 contains 13 residues. V lost 0 bases, J lost 5 bases, and 10 bases lay in between. Alongside a J-beta primer mix, a sample-barcoded 5' primer served in a second PCR lasting about 6 to 12 cycles. TCRdb passed the 5' RACE reads through MiXCR, listing each CDR3 protein once. The data hold 450,000 to 700,000 distinct CDR3 sequences, with 27% observed a single time. Healthy Caucasians from Russia aged about 6 to 95 served as donors. Specimen: blood. The origin of this receptor is a woman in her 70s in good health. The chain employs TRBV29-1 and TRBJ2-5; D remains ambiguous. The CDR3 region is CSVEDRVWETQYF. Written as DNA, the CDR3 is TGCAGCGTTGAAGATCGGGTTTGGGAGACCCAGTACTTC.